A single sample gave rise to the 21 T cell receptor beta chains below, sequenced in a study of radiation and T cells in renal cell carcinoma. Time point described: blood 2 weeks post-SBRT. Specified treatment: 15 Gy SBRT to primary tumor, nephrectomy 4 weeks later. Generated by immunoSEQ multiplex PCR, the TCRdb table keeps only in-frame clones and is missing some. The table shows some 130,000 clones, with about 81% occurring only once. The starting material was blood, obtained from a patient whose treatment included radiotherapy and nephrectomy. The receptors were sampled from a woman aged 55-70 years with renal cell carcinoma.

The rearrangement joins TRBV15 to TRBJ1-2; TRBD1 is a possible D gene (6 bases). Between the trimmed V and J ends, which lost 3 bases and 6 bases, there was a span of 20 bases. Germline V gene lookup returns CDR1 LNHNV and CDR2 YYDKDF (reference sequence). The CDR3 totals 16 residues. The CDR3: CATSSSTTGGLNGYTF. CDR3 DNA: TGTGCCACCAGCAGCTCTACCACGGGGGGGCTGAATGGCTACACCTTC.

The CDR3 nucleotides read TGTGCCAGCCAGGGGGGGGCGCTGAGCACCGGGGAGCTGTTTTTT. It is translated as CASQGGALSTGELFF. The chain uses TRBV27 and TRBJ2-2; D could derive from TRBD1 or TRBD2 (7 bases each). The germline V gene has CDR1 MNHEY and CDR2 SMNVEV (reference sequence). The CDR3 covers 15 residues. V was clipped by 8 bases and J by 4 bases, with 17 bases between them.

The chain couples TRBV11-2 to TRBJ2-3, with D perhaps TRBD1 or TRBD2 (5 bases each). CDR1 and CDR2 (germline): SGHAT, FQNNGV. V was clipped by 5 bases and J by 5 bases, with 11 bases between them. The CDR3 sequence is 13 residues long. For the CDR3, the DNA is TGTGCCAGCAGCCAGGTGAGGGGAGATACGCAGTATTTT. Its translation is CASSQVRGDTQYF.

In DNA form, the CDR3 reads TGTGCCAGCAGTCCCCAGGGACTAGCGAGCTACGAGCAGTACTTC. This codes for CASSPQGLASYEQYF. The chain carries TRBV6-5 and TRBJ2-7; 10 bases align to TRBD2. V shed 5 bases and J 3 bases; nucleotides not matched to a gene: 7. Germline V gene data show CDR1 as MNHEY and CDR2 as SVGAGI. There are 15 residues in the CDR3.

This clone was recorded a few times. This sequence joins TRBV12-2 and TRBJ2-7; the DNA was not compared with TRBD1, the D call given in the table. TRBV12-2 has pseudogene status. The CDR3 spans 13 residues. The CDR3 loop reads CASRLGRSYEQYF. CDR3 DNA sequence: TGTGCAAGTCGCTTAGGCAGGTCCTACGAGCAGTACTTC.

This rearrangement joins TRBV6-5 to TRBJ2-3; D gene unclear. This CDR3 contains 15 residues. From germline, CDR1 is MNHEY and CDR2 SVGAGI. V was pared by 6 bases and J by 0 bases, with 13 bases between. CDR3: CASSPASPSTDTQYF. The CDR3, as DNA: TGTGCCAGCAGCCCGGCTAGTCCTAGCACAGATACGCAGTATTTT.

This clone came up once. The genes are TRBV27 and TRBJ2-7; 7 positions match TRBD1. CDR3 length equals 15 residues. V lost 1 base to trimming and J lost 3 bases; unmatched junction nucleotides: 6. The V gene's germline CDR1 is MNHEY and CDR2 SMNVEV (reference sequence). As DNA, the CDR3 is TGTGCCAGCAGTTTATTTCCGGGACAGAACTACGAGCAGTACTTC. It codes for CASSLFPGQNYEQYF.

CDR3 region: CASSLALAGGQETQYF. CDR3 in DNA: TGTGCCAGCAGCTTAGCGCTAGCGGGGGGGCAAGAGACCCAGTACTTC. The V gene is TRBV7-6, the J gene TRBJ2-5, with TRBD2 matching over 12 bases. This CDR3 contains 16 residues. Trimming at V came to 0 bases and at J to 2 bases, leaving 1 base not matched to a gene. From germline, CDR1 is SGHVS and CDR2 FNYEAQ.

This clone was observed a handful of times. J is TRBJ1-1 and V is TRBV18, with a possible D match to TRBD1 (6 bases). Trimming took off 3 bases at V and 2 bases at J, with 7 bases between the two ends. The CDR3 length is 13 residues. The germline CDR1 and CDR2 sequences are KGHSH and LQKENI. The CDR3 bases are TGTGCCAGCTCACCGGACAGTAACACTGAAGCTTTCTTT. This encodes CASSPDSNTEAFF.

J is TRBJ1-2 and V is TRBV29-1; no definite D call. The CDR3 is 13 amino acids. Trimming cost V 4 bases and J 0 bases, with 9 bases left between them. Germline values: CDR1 SQVTM, CDR2 ANQGSEA. The CDR3 here is CSVGVSSNYGYTF. The DNA for the CDR3 is TGCAGCGTTGGGGTCAGTTCTAACTATGGCTACACCTTC.

The chain is built from TRBV4-2 and TRBJ2-3; TRBD2 is a possible D gene (5 bases). The CDR3 is 16 amino acids. V gave up 0 bases and J gave up 3 bases, with 13 bases separating them. Germline V gene lookup returns CDR1 LGHNA and CDR2 YNFKEQ. CDR3 residues: CASSQERSSGTDTQYF. In nucleotides, the CDR3 is TGTGCCAGCAGCCAAGAACGGTCCTCGGGGACAGATACGCAGTATTTT.

The V gene is TRBV5-6, the J gene TRBJ2-2, with 7 bases lining up with TRBD2. The trim removed 1 base at V and 4 bases at J, leaving 7 bases unmatched. The germline gives CDR1 SGHDT, CDR2 YYEEEE. This CDR3 contains 16 residues. CDR3 nucleotides: TGTGCCAGCAGCTTGTTGGGAGGGGCGGCCACCGGGGAGCTGTTTTTT. This translates into CASSLLGGAATGELFF.

The rearrangement joins TRBV19 to TRBJ2-7; 11 bases map to TRBD1. V lost 5 bases to trimming and J lost 3 bases; unmatched junction nucleotides: 6. CDR3 size: 15 residues. Germline CDR1 is LNHDA and CDR2 is SQIVND (reference sequence). In DNA, the CDR3 is TGTGCCAGTAGTGTCACCGGGACAGGGGGCTACGAGCAGTACTTC. Protein product: CASSVTGTGGYEQYF. Variable domain in full (rest from reference TRBV19 and TRBJ2-7): DGGITQSPKYLFRKEGQNVTLSCEQNLNHDAMYWYRQDPGQGLRLIYYSQIVNDFQKGDIAEGYSVSREKKESFPLTVTSAQKNPTAFYLCASSVTGTGGYEQYFGPGTRLTVT.

The CDR3 is CASRELSYNEQFF. DNA for the CDR3: TGTGCCAGCAGGGAGCTCTCCTACAATGAGCAGTTCTTC. V usage is TRBV6-1 and J usage is TRBJ2-1; no firm D call. The germline CDR1 and CDR2 sequences are MNHNS and SASEGT. Trimming cost V 6 bases and J 0 bases, with 6 bases left between them. The CDR3 extends over 13 amino acids.

This clone occurred once. An end of the junction does not agree with germline; a read error may underlie this. This rearrangement joins TRBV7-7 to TRBJ2-7, with D possibly being TRBD2 (6 bases). Germline CDR1 is SSHAT and CDR2 is FNYEAQ (reference sequence). The CDR3 totals 13 residues. The CDR3 bases are TGTGCTAGCAGCTTAGGGAGGCGAGGCGAGCAGTACTTC. It encodes CASSLGRRGEQYF.

The chain links TRBV19 to TRBJ1-1, with D possibly TRBD1 on 5 matching bases. This CDR3 is 12 amino acids long. Per germline, CDR1 LNHDA and CDR2 SQIVND (reference sequence). V was cut by 5 bases and J by 7 bases, with 11 bases left in between. CDR3 bases: TGTGCCAGTAGTTCAGGGCTTGGTGAAGCTTTCTTT. This sequence encodes CASSSGLGEAFF.

The chain joins TRBV6-5 to TRBJ1-6; D not certain. CDR1 is MNHEY and CDR2 is SVGAGI in the germline V gene. V was shortened by 5 bases and J by 7 bases, with 6 bases between the two germline ends. This CDR3 is built from 12 residues. This CDR3 is CASSLLNSPLHF. DNA for the CDR3: TGTGCCAGCAGTCTTTTAAATTCACCCCTCCACTTT.

The rearrangement joins TRBV6-6 to TRBJ1-2; D is uncertain. V shed 2 bases and J shed 3 bases, with 7 bases lying between them. Per the germline V gene, CDR1 is MNHNY and CDR2 is SVGAGI (reference sequence). The CDR3 has 13 amino acids. CDR3 DNA sequence: TGTGCCAGCAGTTACAGGGTAGACTATGGCTACACCTTC. Amino acid sequence: CASSYRVDYGYTF.

This clone has more than one count but fewer than ten. V and J are TRBV4-2 and TRBJ1-1, with D perhaps matching TRBD1 (5 bases). V gave up 5 bases and J gave up 3 bases, with 16 bases separating them. The CDR3 is made up of 15 amino acids. Germline values: CDR1 LGHNA, CDR2 YNFKEQ. CDR3 nucleotide sequence: TGTGCCAGCAGCGCTGAAACAGGAAGAGACACTGAAGCTTTCTTT. It encodes CASSAETGRDTEAFF.

The chain recombines TRBV5-1 with TRBJ2-3, with TRBD1 as a possible D gene (6 bases). The CDR3 is 15 amino acids. The V end lost 0 bases, the J end lost 4 bases, and 12 bases lay between the germline ends. Germline V gives CDR1 SGHRS, CDR2 YFSETQ. This CDR3 reads CASSLEGRGPDTQYF. The CDR3 DNA reads as TGCGCCAGCAGCTTGGAGGGCAGGGGCCCAGATACGCAGTATTTT.

The gene calls are TRBV7-6 and TRBJ2-6; D is uncertain. Trimming took off 5 bases at V and 0 bases at J, with 11 bases between the two ends. From germline, CDR1 is SGHVS and CDR2 FNYEAQ. The CDR3 is made up of 16 amino acids. The CDR3 DNA reads TGTGCCAGCAGCGCCCGGGTGCCCTCTGGGGCCAACGTCCTGACTTTC. It translates to CASSARVPSGANVLTF.